This TCR beta chain was recovered during a study of CD8+ T cells in alopecia areata. Per the germline V gene, CDR1 is MNHEY and CDR2 is SVGAGI. The CDR3 has 12 amino acids. V dropped 6 bases and J dropped 6; count of bases not matched to a gene: 5. Extracted RNA was reverse transcribed into cDNA, the sequencing template. Clones were read by immunoSEQ multiplex PCR, and TCRdb kept only the in-frame ones, dropping some. The profile covers about 130,000 clones, with roughly 54% appearing a single time and roughly 4.8% taken by the ten largest. Lesional scalp tissue (obtained by punch biopsy) and peripheral blood were collected from alopecia areata patients. Cell sorting was applied to PBMCs, and CD4+ and CD8+ T cells were collected.

This clonotype was sampled from a human donor with alopecia areata. The chain combines TRBV6-5 with TRBJ2-7; 7 bases are shared with TRBD1. Sequenced material: CD4+ T cells sorted from blood, taken at week 0. CDR3 in DNA: TGTGCCAGCAGCCGACAGGGCGGCGAGCAGTACTTC. This gives the protein CASSRQGGEQYF.